The rows below give T cell receptor beta chains drawn from one sample of a study of cytomegalovirus exposure and HLA in healthy donors. The protocol was immunoSEQ multiplex PCR, while the TCRdb copy is restricted to in-frame clones and leaves out a portion. The sample consists of 150,000 to 200,000 clones, approximately 80% of them appearing once. What was sequenced was PBMCs. Every receptor here comes from a woman aged 25 to 39 in good health and CMV-seropositive. Both conserved end residues are part of each CDR3. A D gene is named only where the DNA matches it firmly. For some rows the clone size is stated as once, few or many, or as a class when expanded; others skip it.

j_gene	v_gene	abundance	d_gene	CDR3aa	CDR3nt
TRBJ2-5	TRBV10-3	.	TRBD2	CATGLRASGGSETQYF	TGTGCCACCGGGCTTAGGGCTAGCGGGGGGTCTGAGACCCAGTACTTC
TRBJ2-7	TRBV29-1	once	.	CSVLGQGGSYEQYF	TGCAGCGTCCTAGGGCAGGGAGGCTCCTACGAGCAGTACTTC
TRBJ2-3	TRBV7-9	.	.	CASSSQTGTQYF	TGTGCCAGCAGCTCCCAGACGGGTACGCAGTATTTT
TRBJ1-1	TRBV5-5	few	.	CASSLEQGSEAFF	TGTGCCAGCAGCTTGGAACAGGGAAGTGAAGCTTTCTTT
TRBJ2-3	TRBV5-1	.	TRBD2	CASSLGLAGDNTQYF	TGCGCCAGCAGCCTGGGACTAGCGGGAGACAATACGCAGTATTTT
TRBJ2-7	TRBV30	.	.	CAWSELDSGSYEQYF	TGTGCCTGGAGTGAACTGGACAGTGGCTCCTACGAGCAGTACTTC
TRBJ2-1	TRBV7-9	.	.	CASSSRGTPYNEQFF	TGTGCCAGCAGCTCTCGTGGGACACCCTACAATGAGCAGTTCTTC
TRBJ1-5	TRBV28	.	.	CASSLGQSNQPQHF	TGTGCCAGCAGTTTAGGGCAGAGCAATCAGCCCCAGCATTTT
TRBJ2-1	TRBV6-4	.	.	CASSALSGDNEQFF	TGTGCCAGCAGTGCCCTTAGCGGCGACAATGAGCAGTTCTTC
TRBJ2-1	TRBV19	.	.	CAGSSGGVNEQFF	TGTGCCGGTAGTAGCGGCGGTGTCAATGAGCAGTTCTTC
TRBJ2-2	TRBV13	few	TRBD2	CASSRWGGGTGELFF	TGCGCCAGCAGCCGGTGGGGGGGTGGCACCGGGGAGCTGTTTTTT
TRBJ2-7	TRBV28	.	TRBD1	CASRPQGLVYEQYF	TGTGCCAGCAGACCACAGGGGCTGGTGTACGAGCAGTACTTC
TRBJ1-1	TRBV4-1	.	TRBD1	CASSPRFGTGGFMNTEAFF	TGCGCCAGCAGCCCACGGTTTGGGACAGGGGGGTTCATGAACACTGAAGCTTTCTTT
TRBJ1-5	TRBV6-1	.	TRBD1	CASSEALDRGGQPQHF	TGTGCCAGCAGTGAAGCCCTAGACAGGGGCGGTCAGCCCCAGCATTTT
TRBJ2-5	TRBV28	.	TRBD1	CASNRGETQYF	TGTGCCAGCAACAGGGGAGAGACCCAGTACTTC
TRBJ2-2	TRBV27	few	.	CASSLGRGNTGELFF	TGTGCCAGCAGTCTAGGTCGCGGGAACACCGGGGAGCTGTTTTTT
TRBJ2-1	TRBV19	.	TRBD2	CASSPTSGTSYNEQFF	TGTGCCAGTAGTCCGACTAGCGGGACGTCCTACAATGAGCAGTTCTTC
TRBJ1-2	TRBV19	few	.	CAIRGGNEGYTF	TGTGCCATCCGAGGGGGAAATGAGGGCTACACCTTC
TRBJ1-2	TRBV4-3	.	.	CASSQGIRVYGYTF	TGCGCCAGCAGCCAGGGTATCAGGGTCTATGGCTACACCTTC
TRBJ1-5	TRBV7-8	.	.	CASSAGPLSNQPQHF	TGTGCCAGCAGCGCGGGACCCCTTAGCAATCAGCCCCAGCATTTT
TRBJ1-2	TRBV5-1	.	.	CASSLVQGNGYTF	TGCGCCAGCAGCTTGGTCCAGGGTAATGGCTACACCTTC
TRBJ2-1	TRBV6-5	.	.	CASSYSRVNEQFF	TGTGCCAGCAGTTACTCTCGTGTCAATGAGCAGTTCTTC
TRBJ2-2	TRBV7-3	.	.	CASSLGGAETGELFF	TGTGCCAGCAGCTTAGGGGGGGCTGAAACCGGGGAGCTGTTTTTT
TRBJ2-2	TRBV27	.	TRBD2	CASSPGLGPGGELFF	TGTGCCAGCAGTCCGGGACTAGGTCCGGGCGGGGAGCTGTTTTTT
TRBJ1-2	TRBV29-1	.	TRBD1	CSVEDLWTGNYGYTF	TGCAGCGTTGAAGATCTGTGGACAGGGAACTATGGCTACACCTTC
TRBJ1-2	TRBV27	.	.	CASSSAGGGQDGYTF	TGTGCCAGCAGTTCCGCGGGCGGAGGGCAGGATGGCTACACCTTC
TRBJ2-5	TRBV5-6	.	TRBD2	CASSLVLAEQETQYF	TGTGCCAGCAGCTTGGTCCTAGCGGAGCAAGAGACCCAGTACTTC
TRBJ2-5	TRBV7-2	.	TRBD2	CASSLAGTTAMETQYF	TGTGCCAGCAGCTTAGCCGGGACTACGGCAATGGAGACCCAGTACTTC
TRBJ2-3	TRBV9	.	TRBD2	CASSPTGGGPTDTQYF	TGTGCCAGCAGCCCCACCGGGGGGGGGCCTACAGATACGCAGTATTTT
TRBJ1-6	TRBV19	.	TRBD1	CASSMTQGAKNSPLHF	TGTGCCAGTAGTATGACACAGGGGGCGAAGAATTCACCCCTCCACTTT
TRBJ2-1	TRBV30	.	.	CAWSVELSQFF	TGTGCCTGGAGTGTGGAACTATCACAGTTCTTC
TRBJ2-1	TRBV12-5	.	.	CASGLVQGSYNEQFF	TGTGCTAGTGGTTTGGTACAGGGTTCCTACAATGAGCAGTTCTTC
TRBJ2-1	TRBV10-3	few	.	CASQSVSYNEQFF	TGTGCCTCTCAGTCAGTTTCGTACAATGAGCAGTTCTTC
TRBJ1-1	TRBV25-1	few	.	CASSEFRDGTEAFF	TGTGCCAGCAGTGAATTCAGGGATGGGACTGAAGCTTTCTTT
TRBJ2-5	TRBV19	few	.	CASSMGGWQGETQYF	TGTGCCAGTAGTATGGGAGGGTGGCAGGGGGAGACCCAGTACTTC
TRBJ2-3	TRBV7-3	.	TRBD2	CASSLYGTSADTQYF	TGTGCCAGCAGCCTCTACGGGACTAGCGCAGATACGCAGTATTTT